These 31 T cell receptor beta chains share one sample of origin, sequenced in a study of T cell changes during pregnancy in multiple sclerosis. TCRdb's table, derived via immunoSEQ multiplex PCR, lists solely in-frame clones and lacks some. The sample lists roughly 56,000 clones, roughly nine tenths occurring once. The specimen was CD4+ T cells from peripheral blood mononuclear cells, collected after pregnancy. These receptors originate from a female donor in good health, enrolled as a control in a pregnancy study.

The rearrangement uses TRBV6-5 and TRBJ2-7; TRBD2 is a possible D gene (5 bases). CDR3 length equals 15 residues. V lost 6 bases, J lost 0 bases, and 15 bases lay in between. CDR1 is MNHEY, CDR2 SVGAGI, per germline. CDR3: CASSLPRGSSYEQYF. The DNA for the CDR3 is TGTGCCAGCAGCCTCCCGCGAGGGAGCTCCTACGAGCAGTACTTC.

Only one count was recorded for this clone. The rearrangement joins TRBV2 to TRBJ2-3; tentatively, D is TRBD2 (6 bases). The CDR3 loop spans 16 amino acids. The ends were cut back, 3 bases at V and 6 bases at J, with 19 bases in the middle. Looked up from germline, CDR1 is SNHLY and CDR2 is FYNNEI. The CDR3 nucleotides are TGTGCCAGCAGTGACGAGCGGGTCGGGCTATCGGATACGCAGTATTTT. Its translation is CASSDERVGLSDTQYF.

The genes are TRBV5-6 and TRBJ2-7, with TRBD2 identical over 13 bases. CDR1 and CDR2 (germline): SGHDT, YYEEEE. With V trimmed by 3 bases and J by 7 bases, 13 bases remained unmatched. This CDR3 region has 17 residues. DNA for the CDR3: TGTGCCAGCAGCTCCCCTTTAGGACTAGCGGGGGCCGGGGAGCAGTACTTC. Its protein product is CASSSPLGLAGAGEQYF.

The chain couples TRBV30 to TRBJ1-3; D is uncertain. CDR3 length: 15 residues. CDR1 GTSNPN and CDR2 SVGIG come from the germline V gene (reference sequence). Trimming took 0 bases from V and 0 from J, leaving 9 bases between them. The DNA of the CDR3 is TGTGCCTGGAGTGTAGGTTCGGGCTCTGGAAACACCATATATTTT. Protein: CAWSVGSGSGNTIYF.

V usage is TRBV5-1 and J usage is TRBJ1-3; the D gene is possibly TRBD1 (6 bases). V was shortened by 4 bases and J by 3 bases, with 14 bases between the two germline ends. The CDR3 consists of 15 residues. CDR1 is SGHRS, CDR2 YFSETQ, per germline. CDR3: CASSDTGQDGNTIYF. In DNA form, the CDR3 reads TGCGCCAGCAGCGATACAGGGCAGGATGGAAACACCATATATTTT.

This clone turned up a few times. J is TRBJ1-1 and V is TRBV7-8; 8 bases line up with TRBD1. This CDR3 has 12 amino acids. CDR1 is SGHVS, CDR2 FQNEAQ, per germline. J gave up 10 bases and V 3 bases, and 4 bases lay outside the gene matches. DNA for the CDR3: TGTGCCAGCAGCTTTGACAGGGGATTAGCTTTCTTT. This translates into CASSFDRGLAFF. Complete variable domain (other parts from reference TRBV7-8 and TRBJ1-1): GAGVSQSPRYKVAKRGQDVALRCDPISGHVSLFWYQQALGQGPEFLTYFQNEAQLDKSGLPSDRFFAERPEGSVSTLKIQRTQQEDSAVYLCASSFDRGLAFFGQGTRLTVV.

The chain joins TRBV5-1 to TRBJ1-4, with 9 bases fitting TRBD1. J lost 0 bases, V lost 0 bases, and 9 bases had no gene match. This CDR3 contains 19 residues. The germline gives CDR1 SGHRS, CDR2 YFSETQ. The CDR3 is CASSLAGTGFAATNEKLFF. CDR3 DNA: TGCGCCAGCAGCTTGGCCGGGACAGGGTTTGCCGCAACTAATGAAAAACTGTTTTTT. Drawing the rest from reference TRBV5-1 and TRBJ1-4, the complete variable domain is KAGVTQTPRYLIKTRGQQVTLSCSPISGHRSVSWYQQTPGQGLQFLFEYFSETQRNKGNFPGRFSGRQFSNSRSEMNVSTLELGDSALYLCASSLAGTGFAATNEKLFFGSGTQLSVL.

The rearrangement joins TRBV19 to TRBJ2-7, with 8 bases matching TRBD1. The V gene end was trimmed by 6 bases and the J gene end by 3 bases; junction bases not matched to a gene: 7. The germline V gene encodes CDR1 LNHDA and CDR2 SQIVND (reference sequence). The CDR3 runs 14 residues. The CDR3 bases are TGTGCCAGTAGCGCTTTAGGGACAGGCTACGAGCAGTACTTC. As protein: CASSALGTGYEQYF.

The chain combines TRBV6-5 with TRBJ2-1, with a tentative D call TRBD1 (5 bases). Germline loops: CDR1 MNHEY, CDR2 SVGAGI. Between the trimmed V and J ends, which lost 4 bases and 6 bases, there was a span of 19 bases. CDR3 length: 16 amino acids. The CDR3 spells CASSSQQAQYRNEQFF. For the CDR3, the DNA is TGTGCCAGCAGTTCCCAACAGGCACAGTACCGCAATGAGCAGTTCTTC.

This clone was seen more than once but under ten times. V gene TRBV6-6 combines with J gene TRBJ1-1; D gene unclear. CDR3 length equals 13 residues. Germline CDR1 is MNHNY and CDR2 is SVGAGI (reference sequence). Trimming took off 2 bases at V and 8 bases at J, with 12 bases between the two ends. This CDR3 reads CASSYPGGYEAFF. Written as DNA, the CDR3 is TGTGCCAGCAGTTACCCCGGCGGATACGAAGCTTTCTTT.

CDR3 sequence (DNA): TGTGCCAGCAGCATAGGTAGCGGGGGGGCGGACGAGCAGTACTTC. Protein product: CASSIGSGGADEQYF. The V and J genes are TRBV7-2 and TRBJ2-7, with 11 bases fitting TRBD2. V lost 5 bases to trimming and J lost 5 bases; unmatched junction nucleotides: 8. CDR3 length equals 15 residues. Germline-derived CDR1 and CDR2 are SGHTA and FQGNSA. Combining the CDR3 with reference TRBV7-2 and TRBJ2-7 gives the whole variable domain GAGVSQSPSNKVTEKGKDVELRCDPISGHTALYWYRQSLGQGLEFLIYFQGNSAPDKSGLPSDRFSAERTGGSVSTLTIQRTQQEDSAVYLCASSIGSGGADEQYFGPGTRLTVT.

This clone was recorded once. The chain couples TRBV7-9 to TRBJ2-6; D is perhaps TRBD2 (5 bases). The CDR3 runs 16 residues. CDR1 is SEHNR and CDR2 is FQNEAQ in the germline V gene (reference sequence). Between the trimmed V and J ends, which lost 3 bases and 0 bases, there was a span of 9 bases. The CDR3 sequence: CASSFERFSGANVLTF. The CDR3 nucleotides are TGTGCCAGCAGCTTCGAGCGGTTCTCTGGGGCCAACGTCCTGACTTTC. The full variable domain, in which reference TRBV7-9 and TRBJ2-6 provide the parts outside the CDR3, is DTGVSQNPRHKITKRGQNVTFRCDPISEHNRLYWYRQTLGQGPEFLTYFQNEAQLEKSRLLSDRFSAERPKGSFSTLEIQRTEQGDSAMYLCASSFERFSGANVLTFGAGSRLTVL.

This clone was seen once. This sequence joins TRBV5-1 and TRBJ2-5, with TRBD2 matching 12 bases. The CDR3 loop spans 15 amino acids. CDR1 SGHRS and CDR2 YFSETQ come from the germline V gene. The ends lost 3 bases at V and 2 bases at J; junction bases unmatched: 2. This CDR3 is CASSSGLAGQETQYF. CDR3 nucleotide sequence: TGCGCCAGCAGCTCGGGACTAGCGGGTCAAGAGACCCAGTACTTC.

The rearrangement uses TRBV5-6 and TRBJ1-1; unclear D gene. This CDR3 spans 12 amino acids. V lost 4 bases and J lost 4, with 8 bases in between. Germline V gene lookup returns CDR1 SGHDT and CDR2 YYEEEE. CDR3 nucleotide sequence: TGTGCCAGCAGCCGGGTGTCCACTGAAGCTTTCTTT. Translation gives CASSRVSTEAFF. Drawing the rest from reference TRBV5-6 and TRBJ1-1, the complete variable domain is DAGVTQSPTHLIKTRGQQVTLRCSPKSGHDTVSWYQQALGQGPQFIFQYYEEEERQRGNFPDRFSGHQFPNYSSELNVNALLLGDSALYLCASSRVSTEAFFGQGTRLTVV.

This chain joins TRBV11-3 and TRBJ2-1; TRBD1 is a possible D gene (5 bases). Germline CDR1 is SGHNT and CDR2 is YENEEA. The CDR3 has 13 amino acids. Trimming left V 5 bases short and J 7 bases short, with 12 bases between. CDR3 DNA sequence: TGTGCCAGCAGCCGTACTCAGGGTAATGAGCAGTTCTTC. Protein product: CASSRTQGNEQFF.

The chain employs TRBV9 and TRBJ2-1; 8 nucleotides match TRBD2. The germline V gene has CDR1 SGDLS and CDR2 YYNGEE. V dropped 0 bases and J dropped 4; count of bases not matched to a gene: 3. The CDR3 length is 15 residues. The CDR3 coding sequence is TGTGCCAGCAGCGTAGAAACTAGCGGTTACAATGAGCAGTTCTTC. As protein: CASSVETSGYNEQFF.

The V gene is TRBV9, the J gene TRBJ1-1; the D gene is possibly TRBD1 (6 bases). Germline V gives CDR1 SGDLS, CDR2 YYNGEE. V was pared by 0 bases and J by 6 bases, with 9 bases between. The CDR3 is 13 residues long. The CDR3 DNA reads TGTGCCAGCAGCGTAGGGACAGCCTCTGAAGCTTTCTTT. Translation: CASSVGTASEAFF.

The rearrangement links TRBV30 to TRBJ2-7; TRBD2 matches at 13 bases. Trimming cost V 5 bases and J 2 bases; bases outside gene matches: 12. This CDR3 has 17 amino acids. CDR1 is GTSNPN, CDR2 SVGIG, per germline (reference sequence). In DNA, the CDR3 is TGTGCCTGGGACAGGGGGCGACTAGCGGGGGGACCCTACGAGCAGTACTTC. Protein product: CAWDRGRLAGGPYEQYF.

V gene TRBV5-1 combines with J gene TRBJ2-7, with TRBD1 matching 8 bases. The CDR3 loop spans 15 amino acids. J gave up 0 bases and V 0 bases, and 2 bases lay outside the gene matches. CDR1 is SGHRS and CDR2 is YFSETQ in the germline V gene. The CDR3 here is CASSLVQGVSYEQYF. The DNA for the CDR3 is TGCGCCAGCAGCTTGGTACAGGGGGTCTCCTACGAGCAGTACTTC. Complete variable domain (other parts from reference TRBV5-1 and TRBJ2-7): KAGVTQTPRYLIKTRGQQVTLSCSPISGHRSVSWYQQTPGQGLQFLFEYFSETQRNKGNFPGRFSGRQFSNSRSEMNVSTLELGDSALYLCASSLVQGVSYEQYFGPGTRLTVT.

With respect to this clone: Germline is not matched at one junction end, which may reflect a read error. This chain joins TRBV6-1 and TRBJ1-3; D may be TRBD1 (6 bases). The CDR3 sequence is 14 residues long. Germline V gene sequence: CDR1 MNHNS, CDR2 SASEGT. In DNA, the CDR3 is TGTGCCAGCGGTGAGGTACAGGGCAGAAACACCATATATTTT. Its protein is CASGEVQGRNTIYF.

The rearrangement joins TRBV6-4 to TRBJ1-3, with D hard to call. Germline CDR1 MRHNA, CDR2 SNTAGT. The CDR3 spans 13 residues. Trimming cost V 7 bases and J 0 bases, with 7 bases left between them. The CDR3 spells CASKRDSGNTIYF. The CDR3 DNA is TGTGCCAGCAAGAGGGACTCTGGAAACACCATATATTTT.

The chain recombines TRBV29-1 with TRBJ2-1, with D possibly being TRBD1 (8 bases). Germline values: CDR1 SQVTM, CDR2 ANQGSEA. The CDR3 sequence is 13 residues long. With 4 bases removed from V and 9 bases from J, the gap between germline ends came to 16 bases. CDR3 coding DNA: TGCAGCGTTGCAGGGACAGGCGGGGGTGAGCAGTTCTTC. Encoded protein: CSVAGTGGGEQFF.

The chain links TRBV7-2 to TRBJ2-7; 9 bases are shared with TRBD2. J was trimmed by 2 bases and V by 10 bases; bases with no gene match: 12. This CDR3 is 15 amino acids long. Germline lookup yields CDR1 SGHTA and CDR2 FQGNSA. This CDR3 is CATAGGNGKAYEQYF. The CDR3 DNA sequence: TGTGCCACCGCGGGGGGGAACGGAAAAGCCTACGAGCAGTACTTC.

The V and J genes are TRBV27 and TRBJ2-3; 11 nucleotides agree with TRBD2. Germline V gene sequence: CDR1 MNHEY, CDR2 SMNVEV (reference sequence). Germline trimming cut 6 bases from V and 7 bases from J; bases unmatched to any gene: 9. The CDR3 covers 15 residues. The CDR3 region has the DNA TGTGCCAGCAGCCCGGGACTAGCGGAAGTATATACGCAGTATTTT. As protein: CASSPGLAEVYTQYF.

The V call is TRBV7-3, the J call TRBJ1-1, with D maybe TRBD1 (6 bases). Germline V CDR1 and CDR2: SGHTA, FQGTGA. The germline V and J ends were trimmed by 1 base and 5 bases, with 8 bases remaining between them. The CDR3 is made up of 13 amino acids. CDR3 DNA: TGTGCCAGCAGCTTAAGTCAGGGGACTGAAGCTTTCTTT. Its translation is CASSLSQGTEAFF.

The rearrangement uses TRBV23-1 and TRBJ1-3; D is unresolved. TRBV23-1 is annotated as an ORF whose role is uncertain. V lost 3 bases, J lost 9 bases, and 18 bases lay in between. This CDR3 contains 15 residues. CDR3 DNA sequence: TGCGCCAGCAGTCACCTCATCCCCACAGCACCCACCATATATTTT. It yields the protein CASSHLIPTAPTIYF.

The V call is TRBV30, the J call TRBJ1-1, with 10 bases identical to TRBD1. The CDR3 runs to 16 residues. V lost 2 bases, J lost 0 bases, and 6 bases stayed unmatched. The germline V gene encodes CDR1 GTSNPN and CDR2 SVGIG (reference sequence). CDR3 in DNA: TGTGCCTGGAGTCTCGGACAGGGGGGCATGAACACTGAAGCTTTCTTT. Its protein product is CAWSLGQGGMNTEAFF. The whole variable domain, remainder taken from reference TRBV30 and TRBJ1-1, is SQTIHQWPATLVQPVGSPLSLECTVEGTSNPNLYWYRQAAGRGLQLLFYSVGIGQISSEVPQNLSASRPQDRQFILSSKKLLLSDSGFYLCAWSLGQGGMNTEAFFGQGTRLTVV.

V usage is TRBV6-6 and J usage is TRBJ1-5, with D perhaps matching TRBD1 (6 bases). Trimming took 4 bases from V and 0 from J, leaving 7 bases between them. The CDR3 covers 14 residues. Germline CDR1 and CDR2: MNHNY and SVGAGI (reference sequence). The CDR3 here is CASSFRGSNQPQHF. DNA of the CDR3: TGTGCCAGCAGTTTCAGGGGTAGCAATCAGCCCCAGCATTTT.

The chain recombines TRBV29-1 with TRBJ2-3; D is possibly TRBD1 (6 bases). The ends were cut back, 3 bases at V and 2 bases at J, with 9 bases in the middle. The germline V gene encodes CDR1 SQVTM and CDR2 ANQGSEA. The CDR3 consists of 13 residues. The CDR3 nucleotides are TGCAGCGTTGACACAGGGAACACAGATACGCAGTATTTT. Protein: CSVDTGNTDTQYF.

This sequence joins TRBV6-4 and TRBJ1-5; TRBD1 aligns across 8 bases. Trimming took 5 bases from V and 5 from J; bases not matched to a gene: 5. Germline lookup yields CDR1 MRHNA and CDR2 SNTAGT. CDR3 length equals 14 residues. The CDR3 loop is CASSQQGGDQPQHF. The DNA for the CDR3 is TGTGCCAGCAGTCAACAGGGGGGGGATCAGCCCCAGCATTTT.

The chain uses TRBV27 and TRBJ2-5; 10 nucleotides line up with TRBD2. V lost 4 bases to trimming and J lost 4 bases; unmatched junction nucleotides: 3. In germline, CDR1 is MNHEY, CDR2 SMNVEV (reference sequence). The CDR3 sequence is 14 residues long. The CDR3 DNA follows: TGTGCCAGCAGTTCCTTAGCGGGGGGAGAGACCCAGTACTTC. It translates to CASSSLAGGETQYF.